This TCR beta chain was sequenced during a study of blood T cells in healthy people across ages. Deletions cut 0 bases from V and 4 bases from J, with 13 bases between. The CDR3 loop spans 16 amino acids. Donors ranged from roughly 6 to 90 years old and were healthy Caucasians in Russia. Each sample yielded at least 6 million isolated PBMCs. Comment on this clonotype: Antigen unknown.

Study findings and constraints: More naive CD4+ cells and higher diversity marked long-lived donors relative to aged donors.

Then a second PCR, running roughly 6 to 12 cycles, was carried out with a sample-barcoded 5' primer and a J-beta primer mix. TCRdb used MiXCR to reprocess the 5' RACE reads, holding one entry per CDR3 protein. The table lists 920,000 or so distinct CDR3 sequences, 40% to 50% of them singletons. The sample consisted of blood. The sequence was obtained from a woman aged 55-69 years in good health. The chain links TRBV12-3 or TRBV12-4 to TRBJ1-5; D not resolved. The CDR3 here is CASSLAHGQLNQPQHF. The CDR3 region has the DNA TGTGCCAGCAGTTTAGCGCACGGGCAGCTTAATCAGCCCCAGCATTTT.